This TCR beta chain was sequenced for a study of blood T cell repertoires in COVID-19 (dated by TCRdb to the early 2020s). Concerning the study at large: Collaborator samples came from the United States, Italy and Spain and covered acute and convalescent phases of COVID-19. Nearly every sample came with metadata listing a de-identified subject ID, COVID-19 status, age in years and sex. The samples were drawn from the first 160 participants of the ongoing ImmuneRACE study and from 1,254 subjects provided by 6 global collaborators. The repertoires were released in a freely available public database intended as a resource for research on the immune response to SARS-CoV-2. The prospective study material was composed of cDNA or gDNA derived from T cells, B-cell-depleted T cells, or PBMCs. HLA class I and class II types, where available, came from metadata supplied by the sample provider rather than from assay-based typing. The dataset comprised deeply sampled blood TCRbeta repertoires from subjects exposed to, actively infected with, or recovered from COVID-19. What the research found in general, with its limitations: How much clinical and demographic metadata was included differed by source and by participant, and the metadata was provided uncurated.

The immunoSEQ Assay, a bias-controlled multiplex PCR, was used to amplify TCRbeta CDR3 regions from genomic DNA. Turning to the authors' computational methods: The number of nucleated cells in each sample was estimated by amplification of reference gene primers within the assay. Sequence reads were collapsed and filtered to measure the absolute abundance of every unique TCRbeta CDR3 rearrangement. For each sample, productive Simpson clonality was calculated as the square root of Simpson's diversity index across productive rearrangements. TCRdb limited this immuneACCESS table to in-frame rearrangements with V and J called. A share of clones is missing; checked studies link under half to unresolved V genes, and the rest is unexplained. D and trimming come from the DNA, and the V and J calls and clone size come from that table. The sample table shows approximately 490,000 clones, and more than 85% are seen once. The ten largest account for just over 8% of the sample.

With respect to this clone: The antigen it binds to is not known. Base quality data are lacking; no much larger clone is found one base away.

The germline V gene sets CDR1 to KGHDR and CDR2 to SFDVKD. The CDR3, from cysteine to phenylalanine, totals 15 residues. The entry retains the CDR3 DNA only, 45 bases that are in frame from base 1. V is trimmed back by 7 bases and J by 3 bases, and the junction contains 11 bases that no gene match accounts for. Participants in the prospective study were aged roughly 18 to 89 years, lived in 24 United States geographic areas, and enrolled through a virtual design. Cohort assignment in the prospective study relied on participant-reported clinical history from a screening survey and a study questionnaire. Recovered participants in ImmuneRACE Cohort 3 were defined as having two consecutive negative NP/OP PCR tests, clearance from a healthcare professional, or resolution of symptoms. In the prospective study, mobile phlebotomists collected whole blood, serum and a nasopharyngeal or oropharyngeal swab from each participant. Prospective study participants could optionally give additional blood draws and questionnaires over a roughly two-month period. Before DNA extraction, blood samples from the prospective study were shipped at room temperature or frozen.

In this chain, TRBV24-1 is recombined with TRBJ2-7, with 7 junctional bases fitting TRBD1. The source material was PBMCs or T cells enriched from blood (not recorded which). The clonotype originates from a woman aged 55-69 years who had recovered from COVID-19. In nucleotides, the sequence is TGTGCCACCAGGTCTCAAAAAAGACAGGGCTACGAGCAGTACTTC. This encodes CATRSQKRQGYEQYF.